A selection of T cell receptor beta chains follows, all from one sample in a study of control samples from healthy donors and cancer patients. Some clones are missing from TCRdb's copy, which holds only in-frame ones; the method was immunoSEQ multiplex PCR. Of approximately 94,000 clones in the sample, approximately 90% were seen once. The sequenced sample was blood. All receptors come from a woman in her 30s in good health. Each CDR3 is given with its conserved first and last residue. D genes are given only for firm matches. Some rows have no size entry. The others give once, few or many, or a class for an expanded clone.

TRBJ2-5 NA NA TRBV3-1/TRBV3-2 TGTGCCAGCAGCCAAGATCGCCGGGCCCAGTACTTC CASSQDRRAQYF
TRBJ1-2 NA NA TRBV6-6 TGTGCCAGCGGGAATAACTATGGCTACACCTTC CASGNNYGYTF
TRBJ2-7 TRBD1 NA TRBV3-1/TRBV3-2 TGTGCCAGCAGCCCTTGGACAGGTGGCTCCTACGAGCAGTACTTC CASSPWTGGSYEQYF
TRBJ1-4 NA NA TRBV12-1 TGTGCCAGCAGCGGCGGAACACAGACTAATGAAAAACTGTTTTTT CASSGGTQTNEKLFF
TRBJ2-5 TRBD2 NA TRBV5-4 TGTGCCAGCAGCCGTGGACTAGCGGGGGCCCTTTGGTACCAAGAGACCCAGTACTTC CASSRGLAGALWYQETQYF
TRBJ1-4 NA NA TRBV19 TGTGCCAGTAGCCTTTCTACAAGATTAAATGAAAAACTGTTTTTT CASSLSTRLNEKLFF
TRBJ2-7 NA NA TRBV15 TGTGCCACCGGCGGAAGCGTTTACGAGCAGTACTTC CATGGSVYEQYF
TRBJ1-3 NA few TRBV6-6 TGTGCCAGCAGTTACAACCAGGGCCTCTCTGGAAACACCATATATTTT CASSYNQGLSGNTIYF
TRBJ2-7 NA NA TRBV28 TGTGCCAGCAGTCTGGGGGACGGCTCCTACGAGCAGTACTTC CASSLGDGSYEQYF
TRBJ2-5 NA once TRBV9 TGTGCCAGCAGCGTAGAAGGATGGGGCAGGGGCTACCAAGAGACCCAGTACTTC CASSVEGWGRGYQETQYF
TRBJ2-3 NA NA TRBV6-1 TGTGCCAGCAGTGAAAGGGGGGCCACAGATACGCAGTATTTT CASSERGATDTQYF
TRBJ2-7 NA few TRBV19 TGTGCCAGTAGCTCCGGGGACACCGGCTGGTACGAGCAGTACTTC CASSSGDTGWYEQYF
TRBJ1-2 NA NA TRBV10-1 TGCGCCAGCAGTGAGTCGGATCCCTATGGCTACACCTTC CASSESDPYGYTF